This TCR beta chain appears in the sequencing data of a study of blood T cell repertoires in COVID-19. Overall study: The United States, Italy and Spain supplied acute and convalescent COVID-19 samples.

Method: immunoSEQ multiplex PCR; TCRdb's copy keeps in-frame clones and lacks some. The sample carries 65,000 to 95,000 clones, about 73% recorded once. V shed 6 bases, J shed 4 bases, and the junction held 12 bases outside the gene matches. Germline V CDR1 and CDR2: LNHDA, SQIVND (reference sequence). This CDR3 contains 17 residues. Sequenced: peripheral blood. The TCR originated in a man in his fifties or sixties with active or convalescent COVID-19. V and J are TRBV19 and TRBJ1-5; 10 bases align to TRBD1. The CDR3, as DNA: TGTGCCAGTAGGGCTTTATCCGGGACAGGGGTTAATCAGCCCCAGCATTTT. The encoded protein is CASRALSGTGVNQPQHF. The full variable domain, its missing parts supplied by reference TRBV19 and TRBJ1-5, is DGGITQSPKYLFRKEGQNVTLSCEQNLNHDAMYWYRQDPGQGLRLIYYSQIVNDFQKGDIAEGYSVSREKKESFPLTVTSAQKNPTAFYLCASRALSGTGVNQPQHFGDGTRLSIL.